The rows below give T cell receptor beta chains drawn from one sample of a study of T cells in Graves' hyperthyroidism and ophthalmopathy. TCRdb redid the calling of the multiplex PCR reads with MiXCR, one entry per CDR3 protein. Among some 740,000 distinct CDR3 sequences listed, about 14% were seen once. Sequencing was done on a sample of blood. All receptors derive from a woman younger than 30 with Graves' hyperthyroidism. The CDR3 runs from the conserved cysteine through the conserved F or W. Fields, in order: V gene, CDR3 protein.

TRBV20-1	CSARGHPQGREGLEEQYF
TRBV7-9	CASSLDGYTF
TRBV19	CASSASVPAGELFF
TRBV20-1	CSAREGGTSAQETQYF
TRBV6-2/TRBV6-3	CASSKGTSNYEQYF
TRBV9	CASGEGGSGNTIYF
TRBV28	CASSPLAGTHSTNEKLFF
TRBV11-2	CASSSLALETQYF
TRBV30	CAWSVGWWTGEFGRETQYF
TRBV7-9	CASHSGGTEAFF
TRBV19	CASSTWTYNEQFF
TRBV6-1	CASSGAQGPHNEQFF
TRBV14	CASSQVRGSTQYF
TRBV6-9	CASSYPNAEGSPLHF
TRBV7-9	CASSSTQGTSGNTIYF
TRBV20-1	CSARSADNPFRPSYEQYF
TRBV10-3	CAAGGLGQPQHF
TRBV12-3/TRBV12-4	CASSLGYPSGRDETQYF
TRBV7-9	CASSFILVRDRVTGETQYF
TRBV5-1	CASSLDRGPVRGYTF
TRBV2	CASSPGQASTDTQYF
TRBV24-1	CATSDSRGTSGSTDTQYF
TRBV27	CASSLRSGSLTDTQYF